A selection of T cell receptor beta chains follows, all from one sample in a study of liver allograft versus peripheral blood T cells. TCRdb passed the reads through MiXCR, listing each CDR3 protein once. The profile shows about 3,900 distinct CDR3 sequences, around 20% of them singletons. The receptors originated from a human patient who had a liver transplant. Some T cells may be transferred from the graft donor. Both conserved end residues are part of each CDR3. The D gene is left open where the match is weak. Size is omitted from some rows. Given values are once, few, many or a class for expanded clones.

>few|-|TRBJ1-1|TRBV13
CASRENTEAFF
TGTGCCAGCAGAGAGAACACTGAAGCTTTCTTT
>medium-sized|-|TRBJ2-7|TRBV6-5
CASSNFPDRHLYEQYF
TGTGCCAGCAGTAACTTTCCCGACCGCCACCTTTACGAGCAGTACTTC
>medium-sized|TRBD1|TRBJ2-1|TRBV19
CASSIVGTAWNEQFF
TGTGCCAGTAGTATAGTTGGGACAGCATGGAATGAGCAGTTCTTC
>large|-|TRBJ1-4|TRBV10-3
CAISSENINEKLFF
TGTGCCATCAGTTCAGAAAATATTAATGAAAAACTGTTTTTT
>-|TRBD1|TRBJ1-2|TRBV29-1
CSAKQGAAPGYGYTF
TGCAGCGCGAAGCAGGGGGCCGCCCCTGGCTATGGCTACACCTTC
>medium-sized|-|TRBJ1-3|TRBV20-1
CSARSRPAYSGNTIYF
TGCAGTGCCCGTAGTCGCCCAGCTTACTCTGGAAACACCATATATTTT
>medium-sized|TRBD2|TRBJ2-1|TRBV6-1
CASSEYQRGNEQFF
TGTGCCAGCAGTGAATATCAGCGGGGGAATGAGCAGTTCTTC
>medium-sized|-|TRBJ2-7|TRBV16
CASSPAGPSDEQYF
TGTGCCAGCAGCCCCGCCGGCCCTTCGGACGAGCAGTACTTC
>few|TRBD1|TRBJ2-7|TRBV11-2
CASSLDTGTGDEQYF
TGTGCCAGCAGCTTGGATACCGGGACAGGGGACGAGCAGTACTTC
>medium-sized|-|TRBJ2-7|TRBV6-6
CASSYSGDRSYEQYF
TGTGCCAGCAGTTACTCGGGTGACAGGTCCTACGAGCAGTACTTC
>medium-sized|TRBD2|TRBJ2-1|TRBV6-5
CASSYASGPYNEQFF
TGTGCCAGCAGTTACGCTAGCGGGCCATACAATGAGCAGTTCTTC
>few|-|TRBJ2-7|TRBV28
CASGRDTSYEQYF
TGTGCCAGCGGGCGGGACACCTCCTACGAGCAGTACTTC
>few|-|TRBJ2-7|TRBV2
CASGGSSYEQYF
TGTGCCAGCGGGGGGAGCTCCTACGAGCAGTACTTC
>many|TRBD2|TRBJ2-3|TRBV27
CASAGTSGHTDTQYF
TGTGCCTCAGCGGGGACCAGCGGCCACACAGATACGCAGTATTTT
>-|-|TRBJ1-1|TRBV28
CASSSSQGNTEAFF
TGTGCCAGCAGTTCCTCCCAGGGGAACACTGAAGCTTTCTTT
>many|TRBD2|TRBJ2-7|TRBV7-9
CASSLGLAGETYF
TGTGCCAGCAGCTTGGGACTAGCGGGAGAAACGTACTTC
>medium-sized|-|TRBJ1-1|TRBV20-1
CSARVPQVHTEAFF
TGCAGTGCTAGAGTCCCACAAGTCCACACTGAAGCTTTCTTT
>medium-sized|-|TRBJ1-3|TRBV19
CASSIFDSSGNTIYF
TGTGCCAGTAGTATATTCGACAGCTCTGGAAACACCATATATTTT
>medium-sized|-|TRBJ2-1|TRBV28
CASCLHRAPPNNEQFF
TGTGCCAGCTGTTTGCACAGGGCGCCTCCGAACAATGAGCAGTTCTTC
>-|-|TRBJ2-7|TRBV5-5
CASSLLHSSSYEQYF
TGTGCCAGCAGCTTGCTCCATTCTAGCTCCTACGAGCAGTACTTC
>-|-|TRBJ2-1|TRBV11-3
CASSLDRGAHEQFF
TGTGCCAGCAGCTTAGATCGGGGAGCTCATGAGCAGTTCTTC
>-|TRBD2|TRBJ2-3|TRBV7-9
CASSPTSGRTDTQYF
TGTGCCAGCAGCCCGACTAGCGGGAGGACAGATACGCAGTATTTT
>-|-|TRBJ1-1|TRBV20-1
CSASAGENTEAFF
TGCAGTGCTAGTGCAGGCGAGAACACTGAAGCTTTCTTT
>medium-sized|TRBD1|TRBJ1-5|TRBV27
CASSLSGGWRQPQHF
TGTGCCAGCAGTCTCTCAGGGGGTTGGAGACAGCCCCAGCATTTT
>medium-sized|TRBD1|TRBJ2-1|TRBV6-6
CASSYIGTGKEIYGLRRFF
TGTGCCAGCAGTTATATTGGGACAGGAAAGGAGATCTACGGACTTCGACGGTTCTTC
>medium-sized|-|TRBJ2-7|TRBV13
CASSLLVGDYEQYF
TGTGCCAGCAGCTTATTAGTGGGGGACTACGAGCAGTACTTC
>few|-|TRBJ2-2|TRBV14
CASSQDPPDYNTGELFF
TGTGCCAGCAGCCAAGACCCCCCGGACTATAACACCGGGGAGCTGTTTTTT
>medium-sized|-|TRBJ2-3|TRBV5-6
CASSLLGFTDTQYF
TGTGCCAGCAGCTTGCTGGGGTTCACAGATACGCAGTATTTT
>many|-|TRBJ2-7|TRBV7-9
CASSPTTLVYEQYF
TGTGCCAGCAGCCCGACTACCTTAGTCTACGAGCAGTACTTC
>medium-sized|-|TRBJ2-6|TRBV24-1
CATSDLREAGANVLTF
TGTGCCACCAGTGATTTAAGGGAGGCCGGGGCCAACGTCCTGACTTTC
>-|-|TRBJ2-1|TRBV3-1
CASRGRGRLNEQFF
TGTGCCAGCCGGGGCCGGGGCCGGCTTAATGAGCAGTTCTTC
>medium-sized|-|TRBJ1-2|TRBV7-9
CASSFQGVRGNYGYTF
TGTGCCAGCAGTTTTCAGGGAGTGCGGGGAAACTATGGCTACACCTTC
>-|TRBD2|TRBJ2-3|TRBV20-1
CSARLSGRPADTQYF
TGCAGTGCTAGGCTAAGCGGGAGGCCCGCAGATACGCAGTATTTT
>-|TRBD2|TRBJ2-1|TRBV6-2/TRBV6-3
CASSYSTGTSGRRASGYNEQFF
TGTGCCAGCAGTTACTCAACCGGGACTAGCGGGAGAAGGGCGAGTGGTTACAATGAGCAGTTCTTC
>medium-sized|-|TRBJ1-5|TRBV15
CATCDGIDNQPQHF
TGTGCCACTTGTGACGGGATAGATAATCAGCCCCAGCATTTT
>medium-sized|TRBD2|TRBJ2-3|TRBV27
CASSFGTIDTDTQYF
TGTGCCAGCAGTTTCGGGACTATCGACACAGATACGCAGTATTTT
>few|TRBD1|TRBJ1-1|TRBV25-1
CASTNNGEGATFF
TGTGCCAGCACCAATAACGGGGAGGGGGCAACTTTCTTT
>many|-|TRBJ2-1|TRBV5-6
CASKAEYNEQFF
TGTGCCAGCAAGGCAGAGTACAATGAGCAGTTCTTC
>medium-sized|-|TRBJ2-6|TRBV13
CASSWDGSSGANVLTF
TGTGCCAGCAGTTGGGACGGAAGCTCTGGGGCCAACGTCCTGACTTTC
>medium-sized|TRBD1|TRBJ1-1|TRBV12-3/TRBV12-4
CASNSPQSPTGTEAFF
TGTGCCAGCAATAGCCCGCAATCCCCGACAGGGACTGAAGCTTTCTTT
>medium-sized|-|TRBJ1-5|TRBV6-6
CASSRSEERNQPQHF
TGTGCCAGCAGTCGTAGTGAGGAGCGCAATCAGCCCCAGCATTTT
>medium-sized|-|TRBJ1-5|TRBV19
CASSTWGDSNQPQHF
TGTGCCAGTAGTACCTGGGGGGATAGCAATCAGCCCCAGCATTTT
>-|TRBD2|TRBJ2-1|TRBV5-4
CASSLASLAGYNEQFF
TGTGCCAGCAGCTTGGCCAGTCTAGCGGGGTACAATGAGCAGTTCTTC
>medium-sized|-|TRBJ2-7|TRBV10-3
CAISESEGLEQYF
TGTGCCATCAGTGAGTCAGAAGGGCTCGAGCAGTACTTC
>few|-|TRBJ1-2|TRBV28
CASSSPRGSYGYTF
TGTGCCAGCAGTAGTCCTCGGGGAAGCTATGGCTACACCTTC
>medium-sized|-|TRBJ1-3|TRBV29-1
CSVVDSGNTIYF
TGCAGCGTTGTGGACTCTGGAAACACCATATATTTT
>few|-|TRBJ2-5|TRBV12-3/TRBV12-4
CASSLAGRAQYF
TGTGCCAGCAGCTTGGCCGGACGAGCCCAGTACTTC
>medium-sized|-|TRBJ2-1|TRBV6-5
CASSYAPSSYNEQFF
TGTGCCAGCAGTTATGCGCCCAGCTCCTACAATGAGCAGTTCTTC
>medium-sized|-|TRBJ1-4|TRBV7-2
CASRSWGDEKLFF
TGTGCCAGCCGCTCGTGGGGCGATGAAAAACTGTTTTTT
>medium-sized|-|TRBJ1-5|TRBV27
CASSSGTPSNQPQHF
TGTGCCAGCAGTTCGGGGACTCCTAGCAATCAGCCCCAGCATTTT
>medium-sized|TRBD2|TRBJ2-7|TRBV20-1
CSARELAGDSYEQYF
TGCAGTGCTAGAGAACTAGCGGGGGATTCCTACGAGCAGTACTTC
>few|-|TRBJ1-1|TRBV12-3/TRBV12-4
CASSPLTAAEAFF
TGTGCCAGCAGTCCACTGACAGCCGCTGAAGCTTTCTTT
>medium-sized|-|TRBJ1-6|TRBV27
CASSSGPSWGYNSPLHF
TGTGCCAGCAGTTCGGGACCGAGCTGGGGCTATAATTCACCCCTCCACTTT
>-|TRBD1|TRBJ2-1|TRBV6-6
CATRTGVGNEQFF
TGTGCCACTCGGACAGGGGTAGGAAATGAGCAGTTCTTC
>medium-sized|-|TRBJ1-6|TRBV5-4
CASSPGGAYNSPLHF
TGTGCCAGCAGCCCGGGAGGCGCCTATAATTCACCCCTCCACTTT